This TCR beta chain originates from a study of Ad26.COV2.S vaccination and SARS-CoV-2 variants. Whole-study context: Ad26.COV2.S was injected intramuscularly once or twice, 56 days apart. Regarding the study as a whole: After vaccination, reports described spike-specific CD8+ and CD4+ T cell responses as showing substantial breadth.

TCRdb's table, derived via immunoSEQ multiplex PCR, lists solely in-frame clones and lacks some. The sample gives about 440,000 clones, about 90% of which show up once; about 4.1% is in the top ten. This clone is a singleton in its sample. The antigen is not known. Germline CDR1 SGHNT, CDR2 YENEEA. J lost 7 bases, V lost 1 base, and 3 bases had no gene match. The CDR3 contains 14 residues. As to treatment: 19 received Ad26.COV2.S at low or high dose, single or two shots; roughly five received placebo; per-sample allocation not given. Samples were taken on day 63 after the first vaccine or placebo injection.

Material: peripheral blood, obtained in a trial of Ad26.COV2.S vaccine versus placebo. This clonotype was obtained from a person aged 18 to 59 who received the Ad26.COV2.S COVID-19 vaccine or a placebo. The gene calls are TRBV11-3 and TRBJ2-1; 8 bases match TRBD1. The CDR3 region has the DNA TGTGCCAGCAGCTTAGGAAACAGGGGGAATGAGCAGTTCTTC. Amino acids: CASSLGNRGNEQFF.